What follows are 3 T cell receptor beta chains derived from one specimen sequenced in a study of cytomegalovirus exposure and HLA in healthy donors. The PCR ran on 60 Vbeta and 13 Jbeta primers. Generated by immunoSEQ multiplex PCR, the TCRdb table keeps only in-frame clones and is missing some. The data contain about 180,000 clones, 75% to 85% of them singletons. Sequencing used PBMCs. The receptors were sampled from a woman in her fifties or sixties in good health and CMV-seropositive.

The table lists this clone with a few counts. This chain links TRBV5-5 with TRBJ1-2; 7 bases are shared with TRBD1. Unmatched junction bases numbered 19, after V lost 9 bases and J lost 8 bases. Looked up from germline, CDR1 is SGHKS and CDR2 is YYEKEE (reference sequence). This CDR3 is 15 amino acids long. The CDR3 sequence is CANSGGRQGGRGYTF. DNA for the CDR3: TGTGCCAACAGTGGGGGGCGACAGGGAGGAAGGGGCTACACCTTC.

The table lists this clone with a count of one. The gene calls are TRBV27 and TRBJ2-5; a weak D match, TRBD2 (6 bases). The J call may be in error: the DNA end matches TRBJ2-7 better. Per germline, CDR1 MNHEY and CDR2 SMNVEV (reference sequence). CDR3 length: 14 residues. The CDR3 region is CASSSMGLHYEQYF. CDR3 nucleotide sequence: TGTGCCAGCAGTTCGATGGGACTGCACTACGAGCAGTACTTC.

The chain combines TRBV7-6 with TRBJ2-3; D is possibly TRBD2 (6 bases). Germline lookup yields CDR1 SGHVS and CDR2 FNYEAQ. The CDR3 sequence is 18 residues long. The V end was cut by 5 bases, the J end by 1 base, with 22 bases between. The CDR3 here is CASSQTHAHGGGTDTQYF. For the CDR3, the DNA is TGTGCCAGCAGCCAAACTCATGCACACGGGGGTGGCACAGATACGCAGTATTTT.